A selection of T cell receptor beta chains follows, all from one sample in a study of blood T cell repertoires in COVID-19. The table came from immunoSEQ multiplex PCR; TCRdb's copy has only in-frame clones and leaves some out. The sample holds about 44,000 clones, 75% to 90% seen once. The sequenced material came from peripheral blood. These receptors all come from a woman aged 40 to 49 with acute or convalescent COVID-19. Both conserved end residues are part of each CDR3. The order of the fields is CDR3 DNA, CDR3 protein, D gene, J gene, V gene, clone size. D genes are given only for firm matches. Not all rows give a size; the values are once, few, many and, for expanded clones, a class.

cdr3_nt: TGTGCCAGCAGTGTACAGGGGGGGGATGAAAAACTGTTTTTT; cdr3_aa: CASSVQGGDEKLFF; d_call: TRBD1; j_call: TRBJ1-4; v_call: TRBV28; clone_size: .
cdr3_nt: TGCAGCGTCGTAGGACAGGGGGGCTCTGGGGCCAACGTCCTGACTTTC; cdr3_aa: CSVVGQGGSGANVLTF; d_call: TRBD1; j_call: TRBJ2-6; v_call: TRBV29-1; clone_size: .
cdr3_nt: TGTGCCAGCAGCAAAGCTAGGTATTTGGGACAGGGTTCCTCTGGAAACACCATATATTTT; cdr3_aa: CASSKARYLGQGSSGNTIYF; d_call: .; j_call: TRBJ1-3; v_call: TRBV21-1; clone_size: .
cdr3_nt: TGTGCCAGCAGTTACGGCCAGACAAGGACTAATGAAAAACTGTTTTTT; cdr3_aa: CASSYGQTRTNEKLFF; d_call: .; j_call: TRBJ1-4; v_call: TRBV6-5; clone_size: .
cdr3_nt: TGTGCCAGCAGCTTAGGTTTAGGACTAGTAGTATACGAGCAGTACTTC; cdr3_aa: CASSLGLGLVVYEQYF; d_call: TRBD2; j_call: TRBJ2-7; v_call: TRBV7-2; clone_size: .
cdr3_nt: TGTGCCAGCAGCAAAACCTATTCCCCAGGGATTTGGTCCTACGAGCAGTACTTC; cdr3_aa: CASSKTYSPGIWSYEQYF; d_call: .; j_call: TRBJ2-7; v_call: TRBV21-1; clone_size: .
cdr3_nt: TGTGCCAGCAGTTTACGGCAGGGGGCAATCACCTTC; cdr3_aa: CASSLRQGAITF; d_call: TRBD1; j_call: TRBJ1-2; v_call: TRBV12-3/TRBV12-4; clone_size: few
cdr3_nt: TGTGCCAGCAGTGAAAGGGCAGGGGGTGATAATTCACCCCTCCACTTT; cdr3_aa: CASSERAGGDNSPLHF; d_call: TRBD1; j_call: TRBJ1-6; v_call: TRBV6-1; clone_size: .
cdr3_nt: TGTGCCAGCAGTTTAGAGGAGGGAGAAAAACTGTTTTTT; cdr3_aa: CASSLEEGEKLFF; d_call: .; j_call: TRBJ1-4; v_call: TRBV12-3/TRBV12-4; clone_size: .
cdr3_nt: TGTGCCAGCAGTATCACCGGGACAGGCGTCTACGAGCAGTACTTC; cdr3_aa: CASSITGTGVYEQYF; d_call: TRBD1; j_call: TRBJ2-7; v_call: TRBV6-2/TRBV6-3; clone_size: .
cdr3_nt: TGTGCCAGCAGGGGTACAGGGAGTTTCGCCTACGAGCAGTACTTC; cdr3_aa: CASRGTGSFAYEQYF; d_call: .; j_call: TRBJ2-7; v_call: TRBV6-5; clone_size: .
cdr3_nt: TGTGCCAGTAGCCGAACCGGAGACTCTATAGCCAAAAACATTCAGTACTTC; cdr3_aa: CASSRTGDSIAKNIQYF; d_call: .; j_call: TRBJ2-4; v_call: TRBV19; clone_size: .
cdr3_nt: TGTGCCAGCAGTTTAAATCAGGGTTCATGGGGTGGCTACACCTTC; cdr3_aa: CASSLNQGSWGGYTF; d_call: .; j_call: TRBJ1-2; v_call: TRBV27; clone_size: .
cdr3_nt: TGTGCCAGCAGCCCTGGATCTATAGCGGGATGGGCAGATACGCAGTATTTT; cdr3_aa: CASSPGSIAGWADTQYF; d_call: TRBD2; j_call: TRBJ2-3; v_call: TRBV4-2; clone_size: .
cdr3_nt: TGTGCCAGCAGCCCGAGCCTACAGGGAGATACGCAGTATTTT; cdr3_aa: CASSPSLQGDTQYF; d_call: .; j_call: TRBJ2-3; v_call: TRBV3-1/TRBV3-2; clone_size: .
cdr3_nt: TGTGCCAGCAGTGAAGTCGGGACAGTTCCCTACGAGCAGTACTTC; cdr3_aa: CASSEVGTVPYEQYF; d_call: TRBD1; j_call: TRBJ2-7; v_call: TRBV6-1; clone_size: .
cdr3_nt: TGTGCCAGCAGTTACCGAACTATCCCCTACGAGCAGTACTTC; cdr3_aa: CASSYRTIPYEQYF; d_call: .; j_call: TRBJ2-7; v_call: TRBV6-5; clone_size: once
cdr3_nt: TGTGCCAGCAGTTTATTAGCATTTGGACAGGGGGCTGTCGAGCAGTACTTC; cdr3_aa: CASSLLAFGQGAVEQYF; d_call: TRBD1; j_call: TRBJ2-7; v_call: TRBV28; clone_size: .
cdr3_nt: TGCGCCAGCAGCTCCACGGGGGGGGCTAATAATTCACCCCTCCACTTT; cdr3_aa: CASSSTGGANNSPLHF; d_call: .; j_call: TRBJ1-6; v_call: TRBV5-1; clone_size: .
cdr3_nt: TGTGCCACCCGGATCCGGGGGGACACTGAAGCTTTCTTT; cdr3_aa: CATRIRGDTEAFF; d_call: .; j_call: TRBJ1-1; v_call: TRBV10-3; clone_size: once
cdr3_nt: TGTGCCTGGAGTGTAAGCCTAGCGGGAGGTTTCGCTGAGACCCAGTACTTC; cdr3_aa: CAWSVSLAGGFAETQYF; d_call: TRBD2; j_call: TRBJ2-5; v_call: TRBV30; clone_size: .
cdr3_nt: TGCGCCAGCAGCCCTAGCGGGAGAAACAATGAGCAGTTCTTC; cdr3_aa: CASSPSGRNNEQFF; d_call: TRBD2; j_call: TRBJ2-1; v_call: TRBV5-1; clone_size: once
cdr3_nt: TGTGCCAGCAGTGCACTAGCGTACACCGGGGAGCTGTTTTTT; cdr3_aa: CASSALAYTGELFF; d_call: TRBD2; j_call: TRBJ2-2; v_call: TRBV25-1; clone_size: once
cdr3_nt: TGTGCCAGCACCCAGGCAGAGACCCAGTACTTC; cdr3_aa: CASTQAETQYF; d_call: .; j_call: TRBJ2-5; v_call: TRBV28; clone_size: .
cdr3_nt: TGTGCCAGCAGCTTTCGGGCAGGGCGTCGGCCCCAGCATTTT; cdr3_aa: CASSFRAGRRPQHF; d_call: .; j_call: TRBJ1-5; v_call: TRBV5-6; clone_size: .
cdr3_nt: TGCGCCAGCAGCTTGGTAACAGCGAACACCGGGGAGCTGTTTTTT; cdr3_aa: CASSLVTANTGELFF; d_call: .; j_call: TRBJ2-2; v_call: TRBV5-1; clone_size: few
cdr3_nt: TGTGCCAGCAGCCCCGGACTATTTCTAGATACGCAGTATTTT; cdr3_aa: CASSPGLFLDTQYF; d_call: .; j_call: TRBJ2-3; v_call: TRBV9; clone_size: .
cdr3_nt: TGCGCCAGCAGCTGGGGGGTCTCTGGAAACACCATATATTTT; cdr3_aa: CASSWGVSGNTIYF; d_call: .; j_call: TRBJ1-3; v_call: TRBV5-1; clone_size: .
cdr3_nt: TGTGCCAGCAGCCTCGGACAGGTCTCTGGAAACACCATATATTTT; cdr3_aa: CASSLGQVSGNTIYF; d_call: TRBD1; j_call: TRBJ1-3; v_call: TRBV13; clone_size: .
cdr3_nt: TGTGCCAGCAGGACCGCAGGGGGGAATGAGCAGTTCTTC; cdr3_aa: CASRTAGGNEQFF; d_call: .; j_call: TRBJ2-1; v_call: TRBV6-5; clone_size: .
cdr3_nt: TGTGCCAGCAGCCTTCTCGCCCCCGGTCGAGAGACCCAGTACTTC; cdr3_aa: CASSLLAPGRETQYF; d_call: .; j_call: TRBJ2-5; v_call: TRBV3-1/TRBV3-2; clone_size: .
cdr3_nt: TGTGCCAGCAGCTTAGGAGCGGCGGATGGGCAGTTCTTC; cdr3_aa: CASSLGAADGQFF; d_call: .; j_call: TRBJ2-1; v_call: TRBV11-2; clone_size: .
cdr3_nt: TGTGCCAGCAGCTCGGACAGAGGATCCTACAATGAGCAGTTCTTC; cdr3_aa: CASSSDRGSYNEQFF; d_call: .; j_call: TRBJ2-1; v_call: TRBV11-2; clone_size: few
cdr3_nt: TGTGCCAGCAGCCCAACAGGGGGCACTAACACTGAAGCTTTCTTT; cdr3_aa: CASSPTGGTNTEAFF; d_call: TRBD1; j_call: TRBJ1-1; v_call: TRBV7-6; clone_size: once
cdr3_nt: TGTGCCGGCATCGAAGGGGACAGGGAAGACACTGAAGCTTTCTTT; cdr3_aa: CAGIEGDREDTEAFF; d_call: TRBD1; j_call: TRBJ1-1; v_call: TRBV6-9; clone_size: .
cdr3_nt: TGTGCCAGCAGTGAAGGCCAGGGAAGTGAAAAACTGTTTTTT; cdr3_aa: CASSEGQGSEKLFF; d_call: .; j_call: TRBJ1-4; v_call: TRBV6-1; clone_size: .
cdr3_nt: TGTGCCAGCAGCTTGAGAGGGGGCCCTTCCTACGAGCAGTACTTC; cdr3_aa: CASSLRGGPSYEQYF; d_call: TRBD1; j_call: TRBJ2-7; v_call: TRBV7-3; clone_size: .
cdr3_nt: TGTGCCAGTAGTATACAGGGGAGTCAGCCCCAGCATTTT; cdr3_aa: CASSIQGSQPQHF; d_call: .; j_call: TRBJ1-5; v_call: TRBV19; clone_size: .
cdr3_nt: TGTGCCAGCAGCATTCAAGGGGCGACCGCCTCTGGAAACACCATATATTTT; cdr3_aa: CASSIQGATASGNTIYF; d_call: .; j_call: TRBJ1-3; v_call: TRBV9; clone_size: .
cdr3_nt: TGTGCCAGCAGCAAGACAGTGAACACTGAAGCTTTCTTT; cdr3_aa: CASSKTVNTEAFF; d_call: .; j_call: TRBJ1-1; v_call: TRBV12-3/TRBV12-4; clone_size: .
cdr3_nt: TGCGCCAGCAGCTTGGGGTTCAGGGGGTCTCGGAATGAGCAGTTCTTC; cdr3_aa: CASSLGFRGSRNEQFF; d_call: TRBD1; j_call: TRBJ2-1; v_call: TRBV5-1; clone_size: .
cdr3_nt: TGTGCCAGCAGCGTACAGGCAGATACGCAGTATTTT; cdr3_aa: CASSVQADTQYF; d_call: .; j_call: TRBJ2-3; v_call: TRBV2; clone_size: once
cdr3_nt: TGCAGCGTTGACCTATGGTGGAGGGCACGGGGCTACACCTTC; cdr3_aa: CSVDLWWRARGYTF; d_call: .; j_call: TRBJ1-2; v_call: TRBV29-1; clone_size: .
cdr3_nt: TGTGCCAGCAGCCCCAACCCGCGACAGGGGAACACCGGGGAGCTGTTTTTT; cdr3_aa: CASSPNPRQGNTGELFF; d_call: TRBD1; j_call: TRBJ2-2; v_call: TRBV11-2; clone_size: .
cdr3_nt: TGTGCCAGCAGCTTGCCCGGTTTAGGCACAGATACGCAGTATTTT; cdr3_aa: CASSLPGLGTDTQYF; d_call: .; j_call: TRBJ2-3; v_call: TRBV6-2/TRBV6-3; clone_size: .
cdr3_nt: TGTGCCAGCAGCGCGAGGGCAGGGGTCACAGATACGCAGTATTTT; cdr3_aa: CASSARAGVTDTQYF; d_call: .; j_call: TRBJ2-3; v_call: TRBV9; clone_size: .
cdr3_nt: TGTGCCAGCAGCCGCGAGACAGGCCCGACTCCGAATGAAAAACTGTTTTTT; cdr3_aa: CASSRETGPTPNEKLFF; d_call: .; j_call: TRBJ1-4; v_call: TRBV6-2/TRBV6-3; clone_size: .
cdr3_nt: TGTGCCAGCAGCTTGTCACATAGCGGGGGCCACAATGAGCAGTTCTTC; cdr3_aa: CASSLSHSGGHNEQFF; d_call: TRBD2; j_call: TRBJ2-1; v_call: TRBV11-3; clone_size: .